This paragraph covers one TCR beta chain sequence. A second roughly 6 to 11 cycle PCR used barcoded and J-beta primers. Each CDR3 protein is one row after TCRdb ran MiXCR on the 5' RACE reads. The sample contains some 1.6 million distinct CDR3 sequences, roughly 32% of which appear only once. The CDR3 length is 12 residues. Germline CDR1 is DFQATT and CDR2 is SNEGSKA (reference sequence). V was shortened by 3 bases and J by 4 bases, with 9 bases between the two germline ends. The entry originates in a study of blood T cells in healthy people across ages. Overall study context: About one barcoded TCR beta cDNA was captured per two T cells.

The genes are TRBV20-1 and TRBJ1-2, with D unclear. The TCR originated in a woman in her 30s in good health. Sequenced: blood. Written as DNA, the CDR3 is TGCAGTGCTAGTAGAAATAGCTATGGCTACACCTTC. This codes for CSASRNSYGYTF.